Only a few counts were recorded for the clone carrying this TCR beta chain. Its antigen is not identified. This sample is part of a study of cytomegalovirus exposure and HLA in healthy donors. Findings and caveats of the study: A prior analysis recorded that most TCR beta V segments were productive about 87% or about 30% of the time.

The CDR3 covers 15 residues. V dropped 0 bases and J dropped 3 bases, with 10 bases sitting between them. Per germline, CDR1 SGHDT and CDR2 YYEEEE. The PCR made use of 60 Vbeta and 13 Jbeta primers. TCRdb's copy holds only in-frame clones and misses some; the assay was immunoSEQ multiplex PCR. The sample lists about 130,000 clones, 10% seen once, with 3.5% to 5% in the top ten. The chain joins TRBV5-6 to TRBJ1-3; TRBD1 is a possible D gene (5 bases). The sequenced material came from PBMCs. This sequence originates from a woman aged 18-35 years in good health and CMV-seropositive. CDR3 coding DNA: TGTGCCAGCAGCTTGGAATTGACAGTTGGAAACACCATATATTTT. Translating it yields CASSLELTVGNTIYF.